This TCR beta chain was obtained from a study of T cell repertoires in cytomegalovirus infection. Across the whole study: The authors relied on CMV epitopes, both recently identified HLA-C-restricted and well-studied HLA-B-restricted. In public TCR beta signatures, there were indications of both CMV infection and matching HLA type.

TCRdb recomputed calls from the reads with MiXCR, one row per CDR3 protein. The sample consists of 750,000 to 950,000 distinct CDR3 sequences, 25% to 35% of them appearing once. About this clonotype itself: The antigen remains unidentified. One end of the junction does not line up with germline, which may come from a read error.

The CDR3 loop spans 13 amino acids. Per the germline V gene, CDR1 is MNHNY and CDR2 is SVGAGI (reference sequence). This specimen was cultured CD8+ T cells from PBMCs, taken from culture after CMV antigen stimulation. The TCR comes from a human donor in good health (CMV status not recorded). Some clones in this sample may be carry-over from other donors' samples. The chain carries TRBV6-6 and TRBJ2-5, with no clear D. CDR3 coding DNA: TGTGCCAGCAGTACTTTCCTCGCTGGGCCCATGGACTTC. Amino acids: CASSTFLAGPMDF.